The 25 T cell receptor beta chains below were found in one sample sequenced in a study of cytomegalovirus exposure and HLA in healthy donors. PCR used 60 Vbeta primers and 13 Jbeta primers. Measured with immunoSEQ multiplex PCR; TCRdb has only the in-frame clones, and not every one. This table has 160,000 or so clones, 70% to 85% appearing once. The sequencing sample was made of PBMCs. The origin of the receptors is a male donor in good health and CMV-seronegative.

The gene calls are TRBV9 and TRBJ2-1, with 13 nucleotides matching TRBD2. Germline V gives CDR1 SGDLS, CDR2 YYNGEE. The V and J ends lost 4 bases and 0 bases, in that order; junction bases with no gene match: 4. The CDR3 is 17 amino acids. CDR3 in amino acids: CASSLTSGGSSYNEQFF. The CDR3 DNA follows: TGTGCCAGCAGCTTGACTAGCGGGGGGAGCTCCTACAATGAGCAGTTCTTC. Using reference TRBV9 and TRBJ2-1 for the parts outside the CDR3, the full variable domain is DSGVTQTPKHLITATGQRVTLRCSPRSGDLSVYWYQQSLDQGLQFLIQYYNGEERAKGNILERFSAQQFPDLHSELNLSSLELGDSALYFCASSLTSGGSSYNEQFFGPGTRLTVL.

The chain couples TRBV7-9 to TRBJ1-5; 7 nucleotides agree with TRBD1. The CDR3 has 14 residues. The V gene end was trimmed by 2 bases and the J gene end by 5 bases; junction bases not matched to a gene: 3. The germline gives CDR1 SEHNR, CDR2 FQNEAQ (reference sequence). In nucleotides, the CDR3 is TGTGCCAGCAGCTTACTTGGACAGGATCAGCCCCAGCATTTT. The encoded protein is CASSLLGQDQPQHF.

The chain couples TRBV7-3 to TRBJ2-5; TRBD2 matches 7 bases. The junction had 6 bases not matched to a gene; V was cut back by 6 bases and J by 5 bases. Germline CDR1 reads SGHTA; CDR2 reads FQGTGA. This CDR3 has 13 amino acids. Here the CDR3 reads CASSDTGGETQYF. CDR3 DNA: TGTGCCAGCAGTGACACGGGGGGTGAGACCCAGTACTTC.

The chain has TRBV27 and TRBJ2-1, with TRBD2 matching over 9 bases. Germline V gives CDR1 MNHEY, CDR2 SMNVEV (reference sequence). Trimming removed 6 bases from V and 5 bases from J; junction bases left unmatched: 14. The CDR3 totals 17 residues. The CDR3 loop reads CASSRGAGLAPHNEQFF. CDR3 bases: TGTGCCAGCAGCCGTGGTGCCGGACTAGCGCCCCACAATGAGCAGTTCTTC.

The rearrangement joins TRBV2 to TRBJ1-2; D might be TRBD1 (5 bases). Trimming stripped 6 bases from V and 4 bases from J, with 12 bases between. CDR1 SNHLY and CDR2 FYNNEI come from the germline V gene. This CDR3 is built from 13 residues. CDR3 in amino acids: CASRGTEGYGYTF. The CDR3 coding sequence is TGTGCCAGCAGGGGGACGGAGGGCTATGGCTACACCTTC. Complete variable domain (other parts from reference TRBV2 and TRBJ1-2): EPEVTQTPSHQVTQMGQEVILRCVPISNHLYFYWYRQILGQKVEFLVSFYNNEISEKSEIFDDQFSVERPDGSNFTLKIRSTKLEDSAMYFCASRGTEGYGYTFGSGTRLTVV.

V usage is TRBV9 and J usage is TRBJ1-1; TRBD1 is a possible D gene (5 bases). Trimming removed 2 bases from V and 1 base from J, with 9 bases in between. Germline V gives CDR1 SGDLS, CDR2 YYNGEE. This CDR3 contains 14 residues. CDR3 loop: CASSVLGENTEAFF. CDR3 nucleotides: TGTGCCAGCAGCGTTCTAGGGGAGAACACTGAAGCTTTCTTT.

The rearrangement joins TRBV7-9 to TRBJ2-2, with 8 positions matching TRBD1. This CDR3 region has 16 residues. CDR1 and CDR2 (germline): SEHNR, FQNEAQ (reference sequence). J gave up 0 bases and V 5 bases, and 5 bases lay outside the gene matches. The CDR3 DNA follows: TGTGCCAGCAGCCGAGGACAGGGAACGAACACCGGGGAGCTGTTTTTT. Translation gives CASSRGQGTNTGELFF.

This chain connects TRBV5-1 to TRBJ1-4; D is undetermined. The CDR3 spans 15 residues. Germline-derived CDR1 and CDR2 are SGHRS and YFSETQ. Trimming left V 0 bases short and J 6 bases short, with 12 bases between. CDR3 nucleotides: TGCGCCAGCAGCTTGGGAGTCTCTACCTATGAAAAACTGTTTTTT. This sequence encodes CASSLGVSTYEKLFF.

This chain joins TRBV30 and TRBJ2-1; the D gene is possibly TRBD2 (5 bases). This CDR3 spans 13 amino acids. V lost 1 base to trimming and J lost 12 bases, with 16 bases between them. CDR1 is GTSNPN and CDR2 is SVGIG in the germline V gene (reference sequence). The chain's CDR3 is CAWSADYLSGQFF. As DNA, the CDR3 is TGTGCCTGGAGTGCCGACTATTTAAGTGGGCAGTTCTTC.

The V gene is TRBV10-3, the J gene TRBJ2-5; 8 nucleotides line up with TRBD1. The J call may be incorrect, as the DNA end agrees better with TRBJ2-7. Germline CDR1 reads ENHRY; CDR2 reads SYGVKD. This CDR3 has 14 amino acids. Here the CDR3 reads CAITPDRATYEQYF. For the CDR3, the DNA is TGTGCCATCACCCCGGACAGGGCAACCTACGAGCAGTACTTC.

This clone was recorded a few times. The chain links TRBV2 to TRBJ1-6; 8 bases fit TRBD1. The ends lost 6 bases at V and 10 bases at J; junction bases unmatched: 8. Germline V gene sequence: CDR1 SNHLY, CDR2 FYNNEI. The CDR3 has 14 residues. The CDR3 loop is CASRVDRAGSPLHF. For the CDR3, the DNA is TGTGCCAGCAGGGTGGACAGGGCTGGATCACCCCTCCACTTT.

This clone is a singleton in its sample. The V gene is TRBV6-5, the J gene TRBJ2-7; D gene uncertain. CDR3 length: 13 residues. V shed 6 bases and J shed 0 bases, with 9 bases lying between them. In germline, CDR1 is MNHEY, CDR2 SVGAGI. The CDR3 bases are TGTGCCAGCAGGGAAGGAGTCTCCTACGAGCAGTACTTC. This encodes CASREGVSYEQYF.

The chain couples TRBV4-3 to TRBJ1-2; no definite D call. Germline V gene sequence: CDR1 LGHNA, CDR2 YSLEER. This CDR3 has 16 residues. V dropped 0 bases and J dropped 5 bases, with 16 bases sitting between them. CDR3 sequence reads: CASSQDRERAGYGYTF. The DNA of the CDR3 is TGCGCCAGCAGCCAAGATAGGGAGCGGGCGGGGTATGGCTACACCTTC.

The rearrangement links TRBV9 to TRBJ2-7; 8 bases are shared with TRBD2. The junction had 9 bases not matched to a gene; V was cut back by 0 bases and J by 4 bases. Germline values: CDR1 SGDLS, CDR2 YYNGEE. This CDR3 comprises 16 residues. The CDR3, as DNA: TGTGCCAGCAGCGTAGCGGGCGGCGGGGGGATTTACGAGCAGTACTTC. As protein: CASSVAGGGGIYEQYF.

J is TRBJ2-3 and V is TRBV4-1, with D uncertain. This CDR3 contains 13 residues. Germline loops: CDR1 MGHRA, CDR2 YSYEKL. The V gene lost 4 bases and the J gene lost 3 bases, with 8 bases spanning the gap. The CDR3 loop is CASSLPGTDTQYF. The CDR3 nucleotides are TGCGCCAGCAGCCTCCCCGGTACAGATACGCAGTATTTT.

The chain couples TRBV2 to TRBJ2-5, with D perhaps matching TRBD1 (8 bases). Trimming stripped 6 bases from V and 5 bases from J, with 16 bases between. Germline V CDR1 and CDR2: SNHLY, FYNNEI. The CDR3 consists of 14 residues. The CDR3 bases are TGTGCCAGCAGCCGCGACAGGGGAGGGGAGACCCAGTACTTC. This translates into CASSRDRGGETQYF. Full variable domain (remainder filled in from reference TRBV2 and TRBJ2-5): EPEVTQTPSHQVTQMGQEVILRCVPISNHLYFYWYRQILGQKVEFLVSFYNNEISEKSEIFDDQFSVERPDGSNFTLKIRSTKLEDSAMYFCASSRDRGGETQYFGPGTRLLVL.

The CDR3, as DNA: TGTGCCACTGACGAGGGGGCGCGGAATCAGCCCCAGCATTTT. This codes for CATDEGARNQPQHF. The rearrangement uses TRBV5-8 and TRBJ1-5; TRBD1 matches 7 bases. CDR1 is SGHTS, CDR2 YDEGEE, per germline. The CDR3 totals 14 residues. Trimming at V came to 9 bases and at J to 4 bases, leaving 10 bases not matched to a gene. Full variable domain (missing parts from reference TRBV5-8 and TRBJ1-5): EAGVTQSPTHLIKTRGQQATLRCSPISGHTSVYWYQQALGLGLQFLLWYDEGEERNRGNFPPRFSGRQFPNYSSELNVNALELEDSALYLCATDEGARNQPQHFGDGTRLSIL.

This clone was seen a single time. This rearrangement joins TRBV6-5 to TRBJ2-5; 7 nucleotides align to TRBD1. The CDR3 is made up of 12 amino acids. Germline CDR1 is MNHEY and CDR2 is SVGAGI. Losses at the gene ends were 10 bases for V and 1 base for J; bases not matched to a gene: 3. The CDR3 here is CATQGTQETQYF. The CDR3 coding sequence is TGTGCCACACAGGGGACCCAAGAGACCCAGTACTTC.

The chain carries TRBV4-2 and TRBJ1-2; TRBD1 matches 8 bases. The germline V gene encodes CDR1 LGHNA and CDR2 YNFKEQ. With 5 bases clipped from V and 5 bases from J, the junction kept 10 bases outside the gene matches. This CDR3 has 15 amino acids. The CDR3: CASSAGQGREYGYTF. The DNA of the CDR3 is TGTGCCAGCAGCGCCGGACAGGGAAGGGAGTATGGCTACACCTTC.

This clone was seen a few times. The rearrangement joins TRBV19 to TRBJ2-7, with a weak D call TRBD1 (6 bases). The CDR3 sequence is 14 residues long. Germline CDR1 is LNHDA and CDR2 is SQIVND (reference sequence). V lost 1 base to trimming and J lost 6 bases, with 13 bases between them. The CDR3 nucleotides are TGTGCCAGTAGTATAGGCAGGGGTGGTCGCGAGCAGTACTTC. Protein product: CASSIGRGGREQYF.

This clone was detected only a few times. The rearrangement uses TRBV9 and TRBJ2-4; TRBD2 matches 12 bases. There are 15 residues in the CDR3. From germline, CDR1 is SGDLS and CDR2 YYNGEE. V lost 1 base and J lost 8; bases outside the gene matches: 4. Written as DNA, the CDR3 is TGTGCCAGCAGCGTAAGCCCTAGCGGGGGGGACATTCAGTACTTC. Amino acids: CASSVSPSGGDIQYF.

The chain employs TRBV28 and TRBJ1-2, with TRBD1 matching over 10 bases. CDR1 is MDHEN and CDR2 is SYDVKM in the germline V gene. Germline trimming cut 6 bases from V and 5 bases from J; bases unmatched to any gene: 3. The CDR3 extends over 13 amino acids. The CDR3 spells CASRPGQGYGYTF. CDR3 DNA sequence: TGTGCCAGCAGGCCGGGACAGGGGTATGGCTACACCTTC.

The chain couples TRBV28 to TRBJ2-7, with D possibly matching TRBD2 (6 bases). V dropped 6 bases and J dropped 4 bases, with 16 bases sitting between them. The CDR3 runs 14 residues. Germline V gene sequence: CDR1 MDHEN, CDR2 SYDVKM. The CDR3, as DNA: TGTGCCAGCAGGTTCGGAGGGGCAGCGTACGAGCAGTACTTC. Translated: CASRFGGAAYEQYF.

V and J are TRBV7-2 and TRBJ1-4, with D tentatively TRBD1 (5 bases). Deletions cut 1 base from V and 8 bases from J, with 8 bases between. The CDR3 consists of 13 residues. Germline V gene lookup returns CDR1 SGHTA and CDR2 FQGNSA. CDR3 in DNA: TGTGCCAGCAGCTTAGGGTACAGGGAAAAACTGTTTTTT. Protein: CASSLGYREKLFF.

This clone was seen just once. This chain joins TRBV27 and TRBJ2-7; a weak D match, TRBD1 (6 bases). This CDR3 contains 13 residues. Germline CDR1 and CDR2: MNHEY and SMNVEV (reference sequence). V was pared by 6 bases and J by 1 base, with 10 bases between. This chain's CDR3 is CASRMDSSYEQYF. The CDR3 nucleotides read TGTGCCAGCAGAATGGACAGTTCCTACGAGCAGTACTTC.